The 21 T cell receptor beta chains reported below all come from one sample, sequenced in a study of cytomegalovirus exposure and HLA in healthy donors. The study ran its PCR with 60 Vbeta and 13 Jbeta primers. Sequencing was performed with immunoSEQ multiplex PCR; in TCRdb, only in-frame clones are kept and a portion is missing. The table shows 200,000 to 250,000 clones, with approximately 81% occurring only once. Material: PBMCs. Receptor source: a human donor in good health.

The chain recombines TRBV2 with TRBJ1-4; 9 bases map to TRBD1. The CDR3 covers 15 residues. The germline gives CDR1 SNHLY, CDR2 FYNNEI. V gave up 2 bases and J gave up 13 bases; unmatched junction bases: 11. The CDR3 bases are TGTGCCAGCAGTGAAACCCCGGGACAGGGATTCAGACTGTTTTTT. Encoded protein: CASSETPGQGFRLFF. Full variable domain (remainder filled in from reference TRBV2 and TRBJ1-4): EPEVTQTPSHQVTQMGQEVILRCVPISNHLYFYWYRQILGQKVEFLVSFYNNEISEKSEIFDDQFSVERPDGSNFTLKIRSTKLEDSAMYFCASSETPGQGFRLFFGSGTQLSVL.

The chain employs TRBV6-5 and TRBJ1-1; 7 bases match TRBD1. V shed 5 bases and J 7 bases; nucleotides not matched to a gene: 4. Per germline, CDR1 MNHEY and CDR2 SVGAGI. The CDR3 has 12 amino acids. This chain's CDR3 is CASSVTGDEAFF. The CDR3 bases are TGTGCCAGCAGTGTAACAGGGGATGAAGCTTTCTTT.

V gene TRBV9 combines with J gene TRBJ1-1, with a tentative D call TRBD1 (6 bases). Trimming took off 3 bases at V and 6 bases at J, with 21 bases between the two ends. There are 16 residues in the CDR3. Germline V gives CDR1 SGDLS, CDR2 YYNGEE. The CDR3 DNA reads TGTGCCAGCAGCGCTCCCGGGGGGGGCCTTTCCCCTGAAGCTTTCTTT. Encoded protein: CASSAPGGGLSPEAFF. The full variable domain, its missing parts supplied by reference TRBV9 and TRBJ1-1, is DSGVTQTPKHLITATGQRVTLRCSPRSGDLSVYWYQQSLDQGLQFLIQYYNGEERAKGNILERFSAQQFPDLHSELNLSSLELGDSALYFCASSAPGGGLSPEAFFGQGTRLTVV.

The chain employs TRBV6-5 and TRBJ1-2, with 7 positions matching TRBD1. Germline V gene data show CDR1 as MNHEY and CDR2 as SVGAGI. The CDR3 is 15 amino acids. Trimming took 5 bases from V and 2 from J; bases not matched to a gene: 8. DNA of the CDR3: TGTGCCAGCAGTGGGGGTCCGGGACAGAACTATGGCTACACCTTC. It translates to CASSGGPGQNYGYTF.

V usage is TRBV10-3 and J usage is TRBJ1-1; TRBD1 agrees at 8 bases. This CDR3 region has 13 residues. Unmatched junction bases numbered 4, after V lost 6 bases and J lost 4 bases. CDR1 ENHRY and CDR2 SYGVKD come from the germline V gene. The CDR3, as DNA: TGTGCCATCAGGGGTGACAGGGGCACTGAAGCTTTCTTT. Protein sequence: CAIRGDRGTEAFF.

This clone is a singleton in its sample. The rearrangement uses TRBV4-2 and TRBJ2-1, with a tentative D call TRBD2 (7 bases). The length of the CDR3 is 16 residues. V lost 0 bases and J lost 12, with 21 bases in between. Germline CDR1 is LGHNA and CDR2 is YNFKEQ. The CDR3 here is CASSQEGGARGQRQFF. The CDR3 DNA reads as TGTGCCAGCAGCCAAGAGGGAGGGGCTAGGGGACAAAGGCAGTTCTTC.

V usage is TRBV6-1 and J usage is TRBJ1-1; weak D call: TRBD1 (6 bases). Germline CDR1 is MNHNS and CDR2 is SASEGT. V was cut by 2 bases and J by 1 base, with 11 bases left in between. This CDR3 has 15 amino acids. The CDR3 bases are TGTGCCAGCAGTGAAACCCCGGACAGGAACACTGAAGCTTTCTTT. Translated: CASSETPDRNTEAFF.

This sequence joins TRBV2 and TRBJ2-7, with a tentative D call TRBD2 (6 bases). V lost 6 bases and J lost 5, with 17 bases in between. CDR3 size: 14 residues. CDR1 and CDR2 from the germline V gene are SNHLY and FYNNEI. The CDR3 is CASSGGNPLNEQYF. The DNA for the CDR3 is TGTGCCAGCAGCGGAGGGAATCCCCTGAACGAGCAGTACTTC.

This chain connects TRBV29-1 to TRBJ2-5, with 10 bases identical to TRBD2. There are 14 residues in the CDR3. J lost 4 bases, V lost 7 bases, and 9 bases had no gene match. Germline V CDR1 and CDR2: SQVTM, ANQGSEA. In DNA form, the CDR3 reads TGCAGCGGTGGGCTAGCGGGAGTGCGAGAGACCCAGTACTTC. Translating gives CSGGLAGVRETQYF.

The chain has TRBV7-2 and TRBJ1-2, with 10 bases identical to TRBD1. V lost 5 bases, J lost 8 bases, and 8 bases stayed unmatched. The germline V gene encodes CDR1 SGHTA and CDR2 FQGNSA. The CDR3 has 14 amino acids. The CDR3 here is CASSVRDRGEGYTF. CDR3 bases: TGTGCCAGCAGCGTACGGGACAGGGGAGAAGGCTACACCTTC.

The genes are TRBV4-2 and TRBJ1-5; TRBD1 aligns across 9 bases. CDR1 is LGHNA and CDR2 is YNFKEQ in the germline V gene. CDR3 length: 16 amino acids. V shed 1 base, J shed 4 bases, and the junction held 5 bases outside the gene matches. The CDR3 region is CASSQGDRAGNQPQHF. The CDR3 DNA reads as TGTGCCAGCAGCCAAGGGGACAGGGCGGGGAATCAGCCCCAGCATTTT.

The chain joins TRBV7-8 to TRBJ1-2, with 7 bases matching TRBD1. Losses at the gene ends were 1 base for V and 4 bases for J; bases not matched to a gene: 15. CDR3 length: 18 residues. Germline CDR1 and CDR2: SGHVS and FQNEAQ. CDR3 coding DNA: TGTGCCAGCAGCTTAGGGGGTCAGGGGGTGGGTAAGAGCTATGGCTACACCTTC. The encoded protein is CASSLGGQGVGKSYGYTF.

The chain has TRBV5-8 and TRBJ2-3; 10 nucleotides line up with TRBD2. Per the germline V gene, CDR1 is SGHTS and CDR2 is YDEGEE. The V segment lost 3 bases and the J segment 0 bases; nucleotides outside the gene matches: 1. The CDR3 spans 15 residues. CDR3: CASSWTSGSTDTQYF. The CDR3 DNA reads TGTGCCAGCAGCTGGACTAGCGGTAGCACAGATACGCAGTATTTT.

CDR3 nucleotide sequence: TGTGCCAGCAGCTTGTGGCCGGGAGAGAATTACGAGCAGTACTTC. Translation gives CASSLWPGENYEQYF. The chain couples TRBV5-4 to TRBJ2-7, with a possible D match to TRBD2 (6 bases). The CDR3 is 15 residues long. The V gene lost 1 base and the J gene lost 4 bases, with 15 bases spanning the gap. CDR1 SGHNT and CDR2 YYREEE come from the germline V gene (reference sequence).

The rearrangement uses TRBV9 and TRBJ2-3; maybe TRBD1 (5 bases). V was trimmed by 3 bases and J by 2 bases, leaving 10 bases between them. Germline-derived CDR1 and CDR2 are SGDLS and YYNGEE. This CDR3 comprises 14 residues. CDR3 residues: CASSGQLHTDTQYF. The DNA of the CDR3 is TGTGCCAGCAGCGGACAGCTACACACAGATACGCAGTATTTT.

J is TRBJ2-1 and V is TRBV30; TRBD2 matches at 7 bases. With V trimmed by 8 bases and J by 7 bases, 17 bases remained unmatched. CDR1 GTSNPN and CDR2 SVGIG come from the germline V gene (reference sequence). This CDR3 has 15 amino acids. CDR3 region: CARDGDGRRVNEQFF. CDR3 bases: TGTGCCAGAGACGGGGACGGGAGGCGGGTGAATGAGCAGTTCTTC.

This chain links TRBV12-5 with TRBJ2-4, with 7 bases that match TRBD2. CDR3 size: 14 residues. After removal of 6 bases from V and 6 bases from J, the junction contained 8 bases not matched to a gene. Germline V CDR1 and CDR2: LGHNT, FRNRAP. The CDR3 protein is CASGSSGMLNIQYF. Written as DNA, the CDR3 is TGTGCTAGTGGCTCAAGCGGGATGCTAAACATTCAGTACTTC.

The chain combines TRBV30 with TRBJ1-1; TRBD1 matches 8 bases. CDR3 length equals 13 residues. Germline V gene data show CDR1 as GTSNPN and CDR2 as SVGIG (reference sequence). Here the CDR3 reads CVGRGQFGTEAFF. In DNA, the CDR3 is TGTGTGGGCAGGGGGCAGTTTGGGACTGAAGCTTTCTTT.

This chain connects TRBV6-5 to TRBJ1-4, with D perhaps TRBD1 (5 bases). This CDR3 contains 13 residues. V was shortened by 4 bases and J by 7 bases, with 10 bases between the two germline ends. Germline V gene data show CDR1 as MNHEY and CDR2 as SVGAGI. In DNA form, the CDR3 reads TGTGCCAGCAGTTTCAGGGTGGGTGAAAAACTGTTTTTT. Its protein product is CASSFRVGEKLFF.

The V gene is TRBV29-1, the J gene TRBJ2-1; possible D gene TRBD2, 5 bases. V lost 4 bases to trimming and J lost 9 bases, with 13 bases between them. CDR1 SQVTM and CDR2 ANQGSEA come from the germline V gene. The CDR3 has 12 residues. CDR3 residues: CSVGHLEGEQFF. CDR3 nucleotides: TGCAGCGTTGGCCATCTTGAGGGTGAGCAGTTCTTC.

CDR3 region: CASSQVTTVQETQYF. CDR3 DNA: TGCGCCAGCAGCCAAGTAACGACAGTCCAAGAGACCCAGTACTTC. The chain has TRBV4-1 and TRBJ2-5; a weak D match, TRBD1 (5 bases). The germline V gene encodes CDR1 MGHRA and CDR2 YSYEKL. V lost 1 base to trimming and J lost 1 base, with 10 bases between them. The CDR3 runs to 15 residues.